Below are 16 T cell receptor beta chains sequenced from a single sample in a study of T-cell reconstitution after alpha-beta-depleted transplantation in children. A library of TCRbeta sequences, prepared with unique molecular identifiers, was generated. MiXCR, run by TCRdb on the PCR reads, gives a single entry per CDR3 protein. The sample lists roughly 3,800 distinct CDR3 sequences, 8.5% to 9.5% occurring once. The starting material was PBMCs, mostly from graft donor cells, obtained 180 days after TCRalphabeta/CD19-depleted stem cell transplant. The receptors shown here come from a male patient under 10 years old who had a stem cell transplant for acute lymphoblastic leukemia, so the T cells may come from the graft donor.

This clonotype was recorded at least ten times. This chain connects TRBV6-2 or TRBV6-3 to TRBJ2-1; 7 bases are a match to TRBD2. CDR1 and CDR2 (germline): MNHEY, SVGEGT. The CDR3 is 17 residues long. V was clipped by 3 bases and J by 4 bases; unmatched bases: 12. CDR3 nucleotide sequence: TGTGCCAGCAGTTATTTCCCCGGGAGGTCCCTATACAATGAGCAGTTCTTC. Translating it yields CASSYFPGRSLYNEQFF.

This clonotype appeared many times. The genes are TRBV28 and TRBJ1-5; D gene ambiguous. Germline CDR1 is MDHEN and CDR2 is SYDVKM. The CDR3 extends over 12 amino acids. The V end lost 11 bases, the J end lost 0 bases, and 8 bases lay between the germline ends. The CDR3 coding sequence is TGTGCCTTAAGTCTTAGCAATCAGCCCCAGCATTTT. This gives the protein CALSLSNQPQHF. The full variable domain, its missing parts supplied by reference TRBV28 and TRBJ1-5, is DVKVTQSSRYLVKRTGEKVFLECVQDMDHENMFWYRQDPGLGLRLIYFSYDVKMKEKGDIPEGYSVSREKKERFSLILESASTNQTSMYLCALSLSNQPQHFGDGTRLSIL.

At least ten counts were recorded for this clonotype. CDR3 region: CASSSGGEDQPQHF. As DNA, the CDR3 is TGTGCCAGCAGTTCAGGGGGCGAGGATCAGCCCCAGCATTTT. The chain uses TRBV28 and TRBJ1-5; 8 bases are a match to TRBD1. Germline CDR1 reads MDHEN; CDR2 reads SYDVKM. The CDR3 is made up of 14 amino acids. The J segment lost 5 bases and the V segment lost 4 bases, leaving 4 bases of the junction unmatched. The full variable domain, in which reference TRBV28 and TRBJ1-5 provide the parts outside the CDR3, is DVKVTQSSRYLVKRTGEKVFLECVQDMDHENMFWYRQDPGLGLRLIYFSYDVKMKEKGDIPEGYSVSREKKERFSLILESASTNQTSMYLCASSSGGEDQPQHFGDGTRLSIL.

This clonotype is large. The chain has TRBV7-9 and TRBJ2-7; TRBD2 agrees at 8 bases. The CDR3 runs 18 residues. Per the germline V gene, CDR1 is SEHNR and CDR2 is FQNEAQ (reference sequence). The ends lost 7 bases at V and 0 bases at J; junction bases unmatched: 17. CDR3 sequence reads: CASKPLAGPARGSYEQYF. The CDR3 coding sequence is TGTGCCAGCAAGCCCCTAGCGGGTCCGGCCCGAGGCTCCTACGAGCAGTACTTC.

This clonotype appeared many times. This chain connects TRBV7-9 to TRBJ2-2, with D tentatively TRBD2 (6 bases). Trimming took off 6 bases at V and 4 bases at J, with 18 bases between the two ends. There are 16 residues in the CDR3. Germline CDR1 reads SEHNR; CDR2 reads FQNEAQ (reference sequence). CDR3 coding DNA: TGTGCCAGCAGGAGACTAGGCGGAGGGAGCACCGGGGAGCTGTTTTTT. This encodes CASRRLGGGSTGELFF.

This clonotype was observed at least ten times. The chain carries TRBV6-5 and TRBJ2-7, with 8 bases aligning to TRBD1. CDR1 is MNHEY, CDR2 SVGAGI, per germline. The CDR3 length is 11 residues. The J segment lost 4 bases and the V segment lost 10 bases, leaving 3 bases of the junction unmatched. The CDR3 loop is CATRGQYEQYF. The CDR3 DNA reads TGTGCCACCAGGGGGCAGTACGAGCAGTACTTC.

This clonotype occurred many times. V gene TRBV11-1 combines with J gene TRBJ2-1; either TRBD1 or TRBD2 may supply D (5 bases each). Germline CDR1 SGHAT, CDR2 FQDESV (reference sequence). The CDR3 covers 15 residues. V was trimmed by 0 bases and J by 2 bases, leaving 8 bases between them. The CDR3 DNA follows: TGTGCCAGCAGCTTAGCGCTGGGGGCCTACAATGAGCAGTTCTTC. Protein product: CASSLALGAYNEQFF. The whole variable domain, remainder taken from reference TRBV11-1 and TRBJ2-1, is EAEVAQSPRYKITEKSQAVAFWCDPISGHATLYWYRQILGQGPELLVQFQDESVVDDSQLPKDRFSAERLKGVDSTLKIQPAELGDSAMYLCASSLALGAYNEQFFGPGTRLTVL.

By sample share, this clonotype is medium-sized. The chain is built from TRBV2 and TRBJ2-1; D uncertain. V was shortened by 1 base and J by 9 bases, with 10 bases between the two germline ends. The CDR3 totals 13 residues. Germline lookup yields CDR1 SNHLY and CDR2 FYNNEI. The CDR3: CASSEETTGEQFF. The CDR3, as DNA: TGTGCCAGCAGTGAAGAGACGACCGGTGAGCAGTTCTTC.

At least ten counts were recorded for this clonotype. The CDR3 sequence is CASNSPIKETQYF. Written as DNA, the CDR3 is TGCGCCAGCAATTCCCCCATCAAAGAGACCCAGTACTTC. The V gene is TRBV5-1, the J gene TRBJ2-5; D is undetermined. The CDR3 totals 13 residues. The V gene lost 6 bases and the J gene lost 3 bases, with 12 bases spanning the gap. Germline lookup yields CDR1 SGHRS and CDR2 YFSETQ. Looking up the rest from reference TRBV5-1 and TRBJ2-5 gives the full variable domain: KAGVTQTPRYLIKTRGQQVTLSCSPISGHRSVSWYQQTPGQGLQFLFEYFSETQRNKGNFPGRFSGRQFSNSRSEMNVSTLELGDSALYLCASNSPIKETQYFGPGTRLLVL.

This clonotype was found many times. This chain joins TRBV7-9 and TRBJ2-1; 10 bases fit TRBD2. The J segment lost 5 bases and the V segment lost 3 bases, leaving 1 base of the junction unmatched. Germline CDR1 reads SEHNR; CDR2 reads FQNEAQ (reference sequence). There are 14 residues in the CDR3. CDR3 in DNA: TGTGCCAGCAGCTTCGGACTAGCGGACAATGAGCAGTTCTTC. Protein product: CASSFGLADNEQFF.

In its sample, this clonotype was seen many times. The chain links TRBV25-1 to TRBJ1-2, with D possibly TRBD1 on 5 matching bases. The V end was cut by 1 base, the J end by 9 bases, with 15 bases between. This CDR3 region has 14 residues. Germline lookup yields CDR1 MGHDK and CDR2 SYGVNS. For the CDR3, the DNA is TGTGCCAGCAGTGAATTTGGCAGGGAAGAGCGCTACACCTTC. This gives the protein CASSEFGREERYTF.

In this sample, this clonotype turned up many times. The chain employs TRBV12-3 or TRBV12-4 and TRBJ2-1, with TRBD2 matching over 9 bases. Unmatched junction bases numbered 0, after V lost 3 bases and J lost 0 bases. The CDR3 loop spans 15 amino acids. CDR3: CASSFSGSSYNEQFF. The CDR3, as DNA: TGTGCCAGCAGTTTTAGCGGGAGCTCCTACAATGAGCAGTTCTTC.

This clonotype was counted at least ten times. This rearrangement joins TRBV7-9 to TRBJ2-1, with TRBD2 identical over 13 bases. J gave up 6 bases and V 7 bases, and 9 bases lay outside the gene matches. The CDR3 loop spans 16 amino acids. The germline V gene encodes CDR1 SEHNR and CDR2 FQNEAQ (reference sequence). In nucleotides, the CDR3 is TGTGCCAGCAACCAGGGACTAGCGGGGATAGGCAATGAGCAGTTCTTC. Translation: CASNQGLAGIGNEQFF.

The sample holds many counts of this clonotype. The rearrangement joins TRBV7-9 to TRBJ1-3; 9 positions agree with TRBD1. Trimming removed 6 bases from V and 4 bases from J; junction bases left unmatched: 7. Germline V gives CDR1 SEHNR, CDR2 FQNEAQ (reference sequence). The length of the CDR3 is 15 residues. DNA for the CDR3: TGTGCCAGCAGTACAGGGGGCTTTTCGGGAAACACCATATATTTT. This codes for CASSTGGFSGNTIYF.

This clonotype appeared many times. The V call is TRBV3-1, the J call TRBJ2-3, with D perhaps matching TRBD2 (6 bases). Germline CDR1 LGHDT, CDR2 YNNKEL (reference sequence). V lost 0 bases, J lost 1 base, and 14 bases lay in between. The CDR3 spans 17 residues. The DNA of the CDR3 is TGTGCCAGCAGCCAAGACGAGCCGGGAGCGGGCACAGATACGCAGTATTTT. It codes for CASSQDEPGAGTDTQYF.

In this sample, this clonotype turned up many times. This chain uses TRBV7-9 with TRBJ2-7; D gene unclear. The germline V and J ends were trimmed by 1 base and 7 bases, with 20 bases remaining between them. CDR3 length equals 16 residues. CDR1 is SEHNR and CDR2 is FQNEAQ in the germline V gene (reference sequence). CDR3 sequence (DNA): TGTGCCAGCAGCTTAGTTCTTGGGCCGAGCCACCGAGAGCAGTACTTC. This sequence encodes CASSLVLGPSHREQYF.